A single sample is the source of the 10 T cell receptor beta chains below, sequenced in a study of response to subunit inactivated influenza vaccine. TCRdb reprocessed the RT-PCR reads with MiXCR, giving one entry per CDR3 protein. The sample consists of about 700,000 distinct CDR3 sequences, about 15% of them appearing once. The sample was PBMCs from blood, taken 14 to 15 days before vaccination. The receptors come from a man aged 50 to 60 who received an inactivated influenza vaccine.

This sequence joins TRBV27 and TRBJ2-1, with D perhaps given as TRBD1 or TRBD2 (5 bases each). V shed 0 bases and J shed 10 bases, with 13 bases lying between them. Germline lookup yields CDR1 MNHEY and CDR2 SMNVEV (reference sequence). The CDR3 spans 14 residues. The CDR3 DNA reads as TGTGCCAGCAGTTTATCGCCGGGGCTCGGGGAGCAGTTCTTC. Protein product: CASSLSPGLGEQFF.

The table lists this clonotype with many counts. This chain connects TRBV5-1 to TRBJ1-1; possible D gene TRBD1, 5 bases. Germline CDR1 SGHRS, CDR2 YFSETQ. The V end was cut by 2 bases, the J end by 2 bases, with 10 bases between. This CDR3 has 14 residues. CDR3 residues: CASSLTGVNTEAFF. Here the CDR3 DNA reads TGCGCCAGCAGCTTAACGGGGGTAAACACTGAAGCTTTCTTT.

This clonotype was seen a few times. CDR3 sequence reads: CASSLAMTSGSETQYF. Written as DNA, the CDR3 is TGTGCCAGCAGTTTAGCAATGACTAGCGGGAGTGAGACCCAGTACTTC. The chain links TRBV12-3 or TRBV12-4 to TRBJ2-5; TRBD2 agrees at 12 bases. Unmatched junction bases numbered 4, after V lost 0 bases and J lost 5 bases. The CDR3 contains 16 residues.

This clonotype was seen a few times. The V gene is TRBV2, the J gene TRBJ2-2; D possibly uses TRBD1 or TRBD2 (5 bases each). CDR1 and CDR2 from the germline V gene are SNHLY and FYNNEI. This CDR3 has 15 residues. V lost 7 bases and J 3 bases, leaving 15 bases between the germline ends. Here the CDR3 DNA reads TGTGCCAGCAAGTTTGGGGGTGTGGACACCGGGGAGCTGTTTTTT. It translates to CASKFGGVDTGELFF.

The V call is TRBV27, the J call TRBJ2-7; 9 bases agree with TRBD1. The CDR3 runs to 16 residues. The germline gives CDR1 MNHEY, CDR2 SMNVEV (reference sequence). The J segment lost 6 bases and the V segment lost 6 bases, leaving 15 bases of the junction unmatched. DNA of the CDR3: TGTGCCAGCAGGCCAAGTTCCGGGACAGGGACCCGCGAGCAGTACTTC. It encodes CASRPSSGTGTREQYF.

V is TRBV14 and J is TRBJ1-4; weak D call: TRBD1 (5 bases). Germline V CDR1 and CDR2: SGHDN, FVKESK. The CDR3 is 15 amino acids. Deletions cut 2 bases from V and 8 bases from J, with 15 bases between. The chain's CDR3 is CASSQTGLLGEKLFF. The CDR3 region has the DNA TGTGCCAGCAGCCAAACGGGACTCCTCGGCGAAAAACTGTTTTTT.

This clonotype was found a few times. The J gene is TRBJ2-3, the V gene TRBV5-4; tentative D call: TRBD2 (6 bases). The V end was cut by 0 bases, the J end by 14 bases, with 10 bases between. CDR1 and CDR2 from the germline V gene are SGHNT and YYREEE (reference sequence). The CDR3 runs to 11 residues. This CDR3 reads CASSLGLVWYF. For the CDR3, the DNA is TGTGCCAGCAGCTTGGGACTAGTTTGGTATTTT.

This clonotype came up a few times. This rearrangement joins TRBV28 to TRBJ2-4, with 8 positions matching TRBD1. Looked up from germline, CDR1 is MDHEN and CDR2 is SYDVKM. V shed 3 bases, J shed 3 bases, and the junction held 4 bases outside the gene matches. This CDR3 is 15 amino acids long. This chain's CDR3 is CASSFSGTGKNIQYF. DNA of the CDR3: TGTGCCAGCAGTTTCTCCGGGACAGGCAAAAACATTCAGTACTTC.

In its sample, this clonotype was seen many times. The rearrangement links TRBV7-9 to TRBJ2-1; no definite D call. The V end lost 5 bases, the J end lost 10 bases, and 9 bases lay between the germline ends. CDR3 length equals 11 residues. From germline, CDR1 is SEHNR and CDR2 FQNEAQ (reference sequence). CDR3 DNA: TGTGCCAGCAGCCCAGCTCTCGAGCAGTTCTTC. This codes for CASSPALEQFF.

This clonotype has more than one count but fewer than ten. The chain uses TRBV6-5 and TRBJ2-3; TRBD2 aligns across 13 bases. Germline values: CDR1 MNHEY, CDR2 SVGAGI. With V trimmed by 6 bases and J by 6 bases, 9 bases remained unmatched. The length of the CDR3 is 16 residues. The CDR3 spells CASSFTSGGALDTQYF. The CDR3 nucleotides are TGTGCCAGCAGCTTTACTAGCGGGGGGGCCCTGGATACGCAGTATTTT.